A single T cell receptor beta chain is shown here with its context. The germline V gene has CDR1 MNHEY and CDR2 SMNVEV (reference sequence). With 5 bases clipped from V and 0 bases from J, the junction kept 4 bases outside the gene matches. The CDR3 runs 15 residues. About 0.5 to 1 ug RNA was reverse transcribed with random hexamers. A multiplex approach, immunoSEQ multiplex PCR, amplified TCR beta CDR3 across 54 Vbeta and 13 Jbeta. TCRdb reprocessed the immunoSEQ multiplex PCR reads via MiXCR and lists one record per CDR3 protein. The data contain around 170,000 distinct CDR3 sequences, approximately 95% of them seen just once; the ten biggest clones take up 0.15% to 0.2%. This sample is part of a study of CD8 T cells in Susac syndrome. In blood CD8+ and CD4+ T cells, TCR beta underwent sequencing. The patients who served as multiple sclerosis controls were treatment-naive and had stable or active relapsing-remitting disease that fulfilled the revised McDonald criteria. FACS enriched CD8+ TEMRA cells, while bulk CD8+ and CD4+ were negatively isolated.

Specimen: CD8+ T cells from PBMCs. The TCR was taken from a human donor with multiple sclerosis. The rearrangement joins TRBV27 to TRBJ2-1; the match to TRBD1 covers 7 bases. CDR3 DNA sequence: TGTGCCAGCAGTCCGACAGGGAGCTCCTACAATGAGCAGTTCTTC. This translates into CASSPTGSSYNEQFF.